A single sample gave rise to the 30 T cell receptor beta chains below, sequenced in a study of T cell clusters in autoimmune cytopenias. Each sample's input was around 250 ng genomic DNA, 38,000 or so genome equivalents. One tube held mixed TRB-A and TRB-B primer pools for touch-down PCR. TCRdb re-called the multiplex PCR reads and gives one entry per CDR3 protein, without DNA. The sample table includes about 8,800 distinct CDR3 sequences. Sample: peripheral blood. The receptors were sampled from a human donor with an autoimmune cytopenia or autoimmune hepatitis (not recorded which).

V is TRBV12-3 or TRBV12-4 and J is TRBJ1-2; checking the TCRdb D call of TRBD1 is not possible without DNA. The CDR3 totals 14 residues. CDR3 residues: CASSFSGTGDGYTF.

The CDR3 here is CASSYPIGSHYEQYF. This chain uses TRBV6-5 with TRBJ2-7. The CDR3 runs to 15 residues. Germline CDR1 is MNHEY and CDR2 is SVGAGI.

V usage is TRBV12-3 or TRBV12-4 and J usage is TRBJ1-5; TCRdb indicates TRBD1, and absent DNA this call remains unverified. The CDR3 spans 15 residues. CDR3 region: CASSFGRQGIQPQHF.

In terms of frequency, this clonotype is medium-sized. CDR3 sequence: CASRLAGLYNEQFF. The V gene is TRBV19, the J gene TRBJ2-1; the D call from TCRdb, TRBD2, cannot be confirmed without DNA. This CDR3 is built from 14 residues. Germline CDR1 LNHDA, CDR2 SQIVND (reference sequence).

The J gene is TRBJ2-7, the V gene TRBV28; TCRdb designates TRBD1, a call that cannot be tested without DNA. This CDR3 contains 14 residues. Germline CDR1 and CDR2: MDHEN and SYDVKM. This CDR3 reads CATILGTGAYEQYF. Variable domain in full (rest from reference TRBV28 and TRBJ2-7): DVKVTQSSRYLVKRTGEKVFLECVQDMDHENMFWYRQDPGLGLRLIYFSYDVKMKEKGDIPEGYSVSREKKERFSLILESASTNQTSMYLCATILGTGAYEQYFGPGTRLTVT.

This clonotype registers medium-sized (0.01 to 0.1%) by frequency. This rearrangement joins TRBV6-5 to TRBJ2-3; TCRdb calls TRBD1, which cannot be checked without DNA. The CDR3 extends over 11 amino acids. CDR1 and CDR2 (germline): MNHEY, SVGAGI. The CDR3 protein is CASRGGRTQYF.

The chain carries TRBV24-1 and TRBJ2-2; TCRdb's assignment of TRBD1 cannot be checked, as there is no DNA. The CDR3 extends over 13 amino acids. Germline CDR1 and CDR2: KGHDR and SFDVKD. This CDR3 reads CATKGGWTGELFF.

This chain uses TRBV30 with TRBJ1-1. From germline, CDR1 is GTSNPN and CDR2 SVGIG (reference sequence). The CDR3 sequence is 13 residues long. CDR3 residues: CAWSITYWTEAFF.

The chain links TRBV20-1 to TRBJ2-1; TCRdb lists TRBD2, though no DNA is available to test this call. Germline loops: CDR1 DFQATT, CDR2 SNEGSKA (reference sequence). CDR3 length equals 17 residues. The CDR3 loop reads CSATPGTLAGGSNEQFF.

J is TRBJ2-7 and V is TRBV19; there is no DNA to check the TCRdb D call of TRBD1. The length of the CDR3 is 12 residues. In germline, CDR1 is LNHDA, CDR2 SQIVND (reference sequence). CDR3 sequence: CASSSGRYEQYF.

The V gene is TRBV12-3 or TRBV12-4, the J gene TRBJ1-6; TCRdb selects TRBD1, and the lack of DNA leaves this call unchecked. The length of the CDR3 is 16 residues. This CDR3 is CASSPPSGTRVYHLHF.

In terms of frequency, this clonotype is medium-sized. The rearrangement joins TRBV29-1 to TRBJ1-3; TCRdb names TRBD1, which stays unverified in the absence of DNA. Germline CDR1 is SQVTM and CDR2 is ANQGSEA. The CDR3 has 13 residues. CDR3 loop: CSGTGYSGNTIYF.

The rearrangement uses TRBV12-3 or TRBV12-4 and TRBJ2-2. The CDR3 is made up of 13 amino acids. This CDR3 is CASSLERPGELFF.

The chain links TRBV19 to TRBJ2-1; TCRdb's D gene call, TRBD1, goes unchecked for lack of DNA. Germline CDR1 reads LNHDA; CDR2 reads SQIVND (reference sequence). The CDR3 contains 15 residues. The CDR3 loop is CASSSRGSNGNEQFF.

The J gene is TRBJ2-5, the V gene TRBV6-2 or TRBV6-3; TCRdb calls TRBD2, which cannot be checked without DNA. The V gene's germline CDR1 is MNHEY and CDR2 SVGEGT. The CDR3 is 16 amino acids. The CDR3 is CASRGPGAGGGETQYF.

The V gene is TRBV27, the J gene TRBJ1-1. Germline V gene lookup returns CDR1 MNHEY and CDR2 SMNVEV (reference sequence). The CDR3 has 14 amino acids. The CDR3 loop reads CASSLSIGNTEAFF.

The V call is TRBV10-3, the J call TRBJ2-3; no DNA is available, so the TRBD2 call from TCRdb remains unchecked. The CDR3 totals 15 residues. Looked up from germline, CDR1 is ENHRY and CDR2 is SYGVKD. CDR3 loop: CAISDSSGSGDTQYF.

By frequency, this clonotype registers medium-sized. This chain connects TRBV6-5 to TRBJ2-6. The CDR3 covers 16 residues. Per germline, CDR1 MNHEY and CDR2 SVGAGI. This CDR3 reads CASSYQPNSGANVLTF.

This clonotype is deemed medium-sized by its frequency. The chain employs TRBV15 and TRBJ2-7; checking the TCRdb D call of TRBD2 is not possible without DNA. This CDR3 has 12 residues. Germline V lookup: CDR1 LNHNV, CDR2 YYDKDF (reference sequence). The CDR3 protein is CATSGTSGEQYF.

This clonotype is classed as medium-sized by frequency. CDR3 sequence: CATSRVAGGHNEQFF. The chain couples TRBV15 to TRBJ2-1; the D call of TRBD2 rests on TCRdb alone, since no DNA is present to check it. The germline V gene encodes CDR1 LNHNV and CDR2 YYDKDF (reference sequence). There are 15 residues in the CDR3.

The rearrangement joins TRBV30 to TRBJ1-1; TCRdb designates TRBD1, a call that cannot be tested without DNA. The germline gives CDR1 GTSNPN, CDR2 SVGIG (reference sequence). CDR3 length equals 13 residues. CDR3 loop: CAWTGGRRLEAFF.

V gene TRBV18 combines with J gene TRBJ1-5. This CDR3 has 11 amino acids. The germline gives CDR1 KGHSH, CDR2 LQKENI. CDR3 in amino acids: CASSPWQPQHF.

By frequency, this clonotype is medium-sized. The CDR3 sequence is CASSRSANYNEQFF. The chain has TRBV5-5 and TRBJ2-1. Germline V gene sequence: CDR1 SGHKS, CDR2 YYEKEE (reference sequence). CDR3 length: 14 amino acids.

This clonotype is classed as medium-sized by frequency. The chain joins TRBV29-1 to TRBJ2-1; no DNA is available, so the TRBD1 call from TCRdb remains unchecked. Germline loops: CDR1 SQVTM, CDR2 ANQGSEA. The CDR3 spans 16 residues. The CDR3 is CSVVGQGSLGGNEQFF.

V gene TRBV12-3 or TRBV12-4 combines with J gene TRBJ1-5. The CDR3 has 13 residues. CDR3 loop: CASAGLFNQPQHF.

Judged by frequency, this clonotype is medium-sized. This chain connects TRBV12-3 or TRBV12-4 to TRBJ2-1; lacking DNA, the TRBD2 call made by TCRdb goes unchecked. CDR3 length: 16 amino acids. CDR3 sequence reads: CASSPVGPLAGNEQFF.

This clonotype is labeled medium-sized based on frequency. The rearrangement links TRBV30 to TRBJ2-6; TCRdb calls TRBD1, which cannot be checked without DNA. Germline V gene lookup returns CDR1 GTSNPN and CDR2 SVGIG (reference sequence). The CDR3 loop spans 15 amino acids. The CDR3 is CAWRRGRLGANVLTF.

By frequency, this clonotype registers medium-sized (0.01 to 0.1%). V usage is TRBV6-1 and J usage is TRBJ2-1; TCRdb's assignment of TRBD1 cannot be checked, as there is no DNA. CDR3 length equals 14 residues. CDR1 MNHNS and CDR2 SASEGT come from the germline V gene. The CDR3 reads CASLTAPTYNEQFF.

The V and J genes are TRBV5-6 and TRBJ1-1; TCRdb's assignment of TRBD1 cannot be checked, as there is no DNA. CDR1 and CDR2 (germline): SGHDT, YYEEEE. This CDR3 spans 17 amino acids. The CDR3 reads CASSITGAFLLYTEAFF.

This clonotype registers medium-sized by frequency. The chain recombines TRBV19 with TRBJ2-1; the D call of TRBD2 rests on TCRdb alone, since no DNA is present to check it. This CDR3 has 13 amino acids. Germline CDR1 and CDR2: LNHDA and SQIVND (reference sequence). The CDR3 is CATRLAGDNEQFF.